The 29 T cell receptor beta chains in this list originate from one sample, sequenced in a study of T cells in Graves' hyperthyroidism and ophthalmopathy. Researchers amplified the TCR beta CDR3 regions from RNA transcripts. HTBI primers were employed in a first-round RT-PCR of the TCR CDR3. A single record per CDR3 protein comes from TCRdb applying MiXCR to the multiplex PCR reads. The data hold roughly 600,000 distinct CDR3 sequences, with roughly 15% observed a single time. Sequenced sample: blood. The origin of the receptors is a woman between 45 and 65 years old with Graves' ophthalmopathy.

The sample holds many counts of this clonotype. This chain links TRBV20-1 with TRBJ1-3; maybe TRBD1 (5 bases). The germline V gene encodes CDR1 DFQATT and CDR2 SNEGSKA (reference sequence). Trimming cost V 1 base and J 4 bases, with 20 bases left between them. The CDR3 loop spans 17 amino acids. The CDR3 DNA follows: TGCAGTGCTAGAGGACGGGGCGGTTCGTCAGACGGAAACACCATATATTTT. Translating it yields CSARGRGGSSDGNTIYF.

This clonotype occurred many times. V gene TRBV30 combines with J gene TRBJ1-5; 7 bases line up with TRBD1. Germline V gives CDR1 GTSNPN, CDR2 SVGIG (reference sequence). Trimming cost V 2 bases and J 5 bases; bases outside gene matches: 15. The CDR3 sequence is 17 residues long. The CDR3 region is CAWSKPTGLRIDQPQHF. The CDR3 DNA reads as TGTGCCTGGAGTAAACCGACAGGGCTTCGCATCGATCAGCCCCAGCATTTT.

The chain combines TRBV6-1 with TRBJ1-1; 7 bases are shared with TRBD1. The CDR3 is 14 amino acids. The V and J ends lost 9 bases and 7 bases, in that order; junction bases with no gene match: 14. Germline V gives CDR1 MNHNS, CDR2 SASEGT. The CDR3 protein is CARVVGTDPFEAFF. The CDR3 coding sequence is TGTGCCAGAGTAGTTGGGACAGATCCTTTTGAAGCTTTCTTT.

This clonotype was counted a few times. The chain carries TRBV7-2 and TRBJ1-6; D possibly corresponds to TRBD1 (5 bases). The CDR3 loop spans 16 amino acids. Trimming left V 1 base short and J 4 bases short, with 11 bases between. CDR1 is SGHTA, CDR2 FQGNSA, per germline. The CDR3 DNA sequence: TGTGCCAGCAGCTTAGTCGCCGACAGATATAATTCACCCCTCCACTTT. Amino acids: CASSLVADRYNSPLHF.

The gene calls are TRBV11-2 and TRBJ2-1; D is ambiguous. The ends were cut back, 3 bases at V and 7 bases at J, with 13 bases in the middle. CDR3 length equals 14 residues. Looked up from germline, CDR1 is SGHAT and CDR2 is FQNNGV. The CDR3 DNA follows: TGTGCCAGCAGCTTCCGAGTCTCACCGAATGAGCAGTTCTTC. Translated, it gives CASSFRVSPNEQFF.

This clonotype showed up many times. The junction departs from germline at one end; a sequencing error may be responsible. This chain joins TRBV29-1 and TRBJ1-2; D is undetermined. This CDR3 spans 13 amino acids. Germline CDR1 reads SQVTM; CDR2 reads ANQGSEA. The CDR3 DNA follows: TGCAGCGTTGAACCGGACTCGGACTATGTCTACACCTTC. Protein product: CSVEPDSDYVYTF.

This rearrangement joins TRBV7-2 to TRBJ2-7; 13 positions match TRBD2. The CDR3 covers 19 residues. Per the germline V gene, CDR1 is SGHTA and CDR2 is FQGNSA. Losses at the gene ends were 5 bases for V and 0 bases for J; bases not matched to a gene: 13. For the CDR3, the DNA is TGTGCCAGCAGCGTACTTACTGGACTAGCGGGAGTTCGCTCCTACGAGCAGTACTTC. It translates to CASSVLTGLAGVRSYEQYF. The whole variable domain, remainder taken from reference TRBV7-2 and TRBJ2-7, is GAGVSQSPSNKVTEKGKDVELRCDPISGHTALYWYRQSLGQGLEFLIYFQGNSAPDKSGLPSDRFSAERTGGSVSTLTIQRTQQEDSAVYLCASSVLTGLAGVRSYEQYFGPGTRLTVT.

This clonotype was detected many times. V gene TRBV27 combines with J gene TRBJ2-2; 7 positions match TRBD1. CDR1 is MNHEY and CDR2 is SMNVEV in the germline V gene (reference sequence). The CDR3 sequence is 18 residues long. The trim removed 5 bases at V and 4 bases at J, leaving 16 bases unmatched. CDR3 in amino acids: CASSPKQRQGHSTGELFF. CDR3 sequence (DNA): TGTGCCAGCAGTCCAAAACAACGACAGGGCCATAGCACCGGGGAGCTGTTTTTT.

This clonotype was picked up a small number of times. The chain employs TRBV10-3 and TRBJ1-5; 11 positions agree with TRBD1. Germline assignment: CDR1 ENHRY and CDR2 SYGVKD. V lost 6 bases and J lost 6; bases outside the gene matches: 4. This CDR3 contains 14 residues. CDR3 nucleotides: TGTGCCATCAGATCCGGGACAGGGGGTCAGCCCCAGCATTTT. It yields the protein CAIRSGTGGQPQHF.

The DNA for the CDR3 is TGTGCCAGCAGGGGACAGGGCCATGAGCAGTTCTTC. Its protein is CASRGQGHEQFF. V gene TRBV9 combines with J gene TRBJ2-1; 9 bases are a match to TRBD1. Germline V gives CDR1 SGDLS, CDR2 YYNGEE. The CDR3 spans 12 residues. Losses at the gene ends were 5 bases for V and 8 bases for J; bases not matched to a gene: 2.

This clonotype was found many times. This chain links TRBV28 with TRBJ2-3, with 9 bases identical to TRBD2. V lost 2 bases and J lost 2; bases outside the gene matches: 8. Germline V gives CDR1 MDHEN, CDR2 SYDVKM. CDR3 size: 17 residues. The CDR3 spells CASSLISGSTLTDTQYF. For the CDR3, the DNA is TGTGCCAGCAGTTTAATTAGCGGGAGTACACTCACAGATACGCAGTATTTT.

This clonotype was seen many times. This rearrangement joins TRBV7-8 to TRBJ1-6, with unresolved D. The CDR3 runs 16 residues. The germline V gene encodes CDR1 SGHVS and CDR2 FQNEAQ. With 1 base removed from V and 8 bases from J, the gap between germline ends came to 15 bases. The CDR3 DNA reads TGTGCCAGCAGCTTAGAACCGGCGTCGACCTATTCACCCCTCCACTTT. Translation: CASSLEPASTYSPLHF.

V usage is TRBV6-1 and J usage is TRBJ1-4; D ambiguous. The CDR3 sequence is 15 residues long. V was clipped by 4 bases and J by 3 bases, with 12 bases between them. Germline V gives CDR1 MNHNS, CDR2 SASEGT. The CDR3: CASSAQREANEKLFF. The CDR3 DNA reads as TGTGCCAGCAGTGCTCAGCGGGAGGCTAATGAAAAACTGTTTTTT.

This clonotype was detected many times. The chain has TRBV28 and TRBJ1-1; TRBD1 matches 9 bases. The germline V gene encodes CDR1 MDHEN and CDR2 SYDVKM. CDR3 length: 15 amino acids. J lost 1 base, V lost 5 bases, and 5 bases had no gene match. CDR3 coding DNA: TGTGCCAGCAGTGGGACAGGGCTGAGGAACACTGAAGCTTTCTTT. It translates to CASSGTGLRNTEAFF.

V is TRBV11-3 and J is TRBJ2-1; TRBD1 is a possible D gene (5 bases). The germline V and J ends were trimmed by 11 bases and 0 bases, with 17 bases remaining between them. CDR1 is SGHNT, CDR2 YENEEA, per germline. The CDR3 loop spans 15 amino acids. This chain's CDR3 is CAGESDSYSYNEQFF. For the CDR3, the DNA is TGTGCCGGCGAAAGCGACAGTTACTCCTACAATGAGCAGTTCTTC.

Concerning this clonotype itself: This may come from a read error, since a much larger clone is one base off. The V call is TRBV7-2, the J call TRBJ2-3; weak D call: TRBD2 (5 bases). This CDR3 spans 15 amino acids. The germline V gene has CDR1 SGHTA and CDR2 FQGNSA. In DNA form, the CDR3 reads TGTGCCAGCAGCTTTAGGACTCCCAGCACAGATACGCGGTATTTT. Its translation is CASSFRTPSTDTRYF.

This clonotype has ten or more counts. The V gene is TRBV6-2 or TRBV6-3, the J gene TRBJ2-3; 7 positions agree with TRBD2. The CDR3 loop spans 15 amino acids. The germline CDR1 and CDR2 sequences are MNHEY and SVGEGT. V shed 0 bases and J 4 bases; nucleotides not matched to a gene: 4. In DNA form, the CDR3 reads TGTGCCAGCAGTTACTCAACGGGAGGATCAGATACGCAGTATTTT. Its translation: CASSYSTGGSDTQYF.

This clonotype occurred many times. The chain uses TRBV28 and TRBJ2-5, with TRBD1 matching over 8 bases. From germline, CDR1 is MDHEN and CDR2 SYDVKM. The CDR3 runs 15 residues. Trimming at V came to 3 bases and at J to 5 bases, leaving 8 bases not matched to a gene. This CDR3 is CASSFLAQGVETQYF. The CDR3 region has the DNA TGTGCCAGCAGTTTCTTGGCACAGGGGGTGGAGACCCAGTACTTC.

The chain uses TRBV19 and TRBJ2-2; 13 nucleotides match TRBD2. This CDR3 comprises 15 residues. Germline trimming cut 9 bases from V and 2 bases from J; bases unmatched to any gene: 3. From germline, CDR1 is LNHDA and CDR2 SQIVND (reference sequence). The chain's CDR3 is CASGTSGTNTGELFF. CDR3 coding DNA: TGTGCCAGCGGGACTAGCGGGACCAACACCGGGGAGCTGTTTTTT.

This clonotype was recorded at least ten times. The rearrangement links TRBV28 to TRBJ2-1; D is perhaps TRBD2 (6 bases). CDR1 is MDHEN and CDR2 is SYDVKM in the germline V gene. The CDR3 is 15 residues long. Trimming shortened V by 3 bases and J by 5 bases, and 14 bases separated the two germline ends. The CDR3 protein is CASSFGGTVDNEQFF. CDR3 coding DNA: TGTGCCAGCAGTTTCGGGGGAACTGTCGACAATGAGCAGTTCTTC.

In regard to this clonotype: A much larger clone lies a single base off, so this may be a read error. The rearrangement uses TRBV7-2 and TRBJ2-1, with a weak D call TRBD1 (5 bases). The V end was cut by 0 bases, the J end by 9 bases, with 15 bases between. CDR1 is SGHTA and CDR2 is FQGNSA in the germline V gene. The CDR3 is 15 amino acids. CDR3 coding DNA: TGTGCCAGCAGCTTAGCGCTGGTCCAGGGCAGTGAGCAGTTCTTC. This sequence encodes CASSLALVQGSEQFF.

This clonotype was detected only a few times. The junction and the germline gene differ at one end; a read error may be behind it. The chain recombines TRBV5-5 with TRBJ2-6; weak D call: TRBD1 (6 bases). The CDR3 loop spans 17 amino acids. Germline V gene lookup returns CDR1 SGHKS and CDR2 YYEKEE (reference sequence). Written as DNA, the CDR3 is TGTGCCAACAGCTTGGGGGCTGGCTTCTCTGGGGCCAACGTCCTGACTTTC. This codes for CANSLGAGFSGANVLTF.

Concerning this clonotype itself: Possible read error: a much larger clone is one base away. V is TRBV27 and J is TRBJ2-7, with TRBD2 matching over 7 bases. CDR1 and CDR2 from the germline V gene are MNHEY and SMNVEV (reference sequence). V gave up 3 bases and J gave up 5 bases; unmatched junction bases: 7. The CDR3 consists of 14 residues. CDR3 DNA sequence: TGTGCCAGCAGTTTCCGGGGGGATGCCCACGAGCAGTACTTC. This codes for CASSFRGDAHEQYF.

This clonotype was counted at least ten times. The V gene is TRBV20-1, the J gene TRBJ2-1, with 10 bases matching TRBD1. Germline V lookup: CDR1 DFQATT, CDR2 SNEGSKA (reference sequence). There are 15 residues in the CDR3. Trimming took 5 bases from V and 9 from J; bases not matched to a gene: 13. CDR3 sequence (DNA): TGCAGTGCTCGCCGCGGGACAGGGGCCCATCCTGAGCAGTTCTTC. Its protein is CSARRGTGAHPEQFF.

At least ten counts were recorded for this clonotype. This chain joins TRBV18 and TRBJ1-2; D unclear. This CDR3 spans 15 amino acids. Trimming removed 1 base from V and 6 bases from J, with 15 bases in between. From germline, CDR1 is KGHSH and CDR2 LQKENI. CDR3 loop: CASSPLGGRSDGYTF. The CDR3 bases are TGTGCCAGCTCACCACTCGGTGGTCGGTCGGATGGCTACACCTTC.

This clonotype was counted many times. This rearrangement joins TRBV2 to TRBJ2-3; D may be TRBD2 (6 bases). The V gene's germline CDR1 is SNHLY and CDR2 FYNNEI. CDR3 size: 17 residues. The V gene lost 2 bases and the J gene lost 2 bases, with 17 bases spanning the gap. This CDR3 is CASSETSSGADTDTQYF. CDR3 nucleotides: TGTGCCAGCAGTGAAACTAGTTCGGGAGCTGACACAGATACGCAGTATTTT.

This clonotype was counted many times. J is TRBJ2-1 and V is TRBV11-2; D perhaps matches TRBD2 (6 bases). CDR1 SGHAT and CDR2 FQNNGV come from the germline V gene. The V end lost 5 bases, the J end lost 9 bases, and 14 bases lay between the germline ends. The CDR3 extends over 13 amino acids. CDR3 coding DNA: TGTGCCAGCAGCGCGACTAGTTCCCCTGAGCAGTTCTTC. This translates into CASSATSSPEQFF.

This chain joins TRBV9 and TRBJ1-6; the D is unclear. The CDR3 contains 14 residues. Per the germline V gene, CDR1 is SGDLS and CDR2 is YYNGEE. V dropped 2 bases and J dropped 7 bases, with 10 bases sitting between them. CDR3 sequence: CASSVGGENSPLHF. For the CDR3, the DNA is TGTGCCAGCAGCGTCGGAGGAGAGAATTCACCCCTCCACTTT.

The rearrangement links TRBV13 to TRBJ1-2; D gene uncertain. Germline V lookup: CDR1 PRHDT, CDR2 FYEKMQ (reference sequence). V was cut by 1 base and J by 11 bases, with 8 bases left in between. The CDR3 spans 11 residues. In DNA, the CDR3 is TGTGCCAGCAGCTTAGTTCACGGGTACACCTTC. It encodes CASSLVHGYTF. Full variable domain (rest looked up from reference TRBV13 and TRBJ1-2): AAGVIQSPRHLIKEKRETATLKCYPIPRHDTVYWYQQGPGQDPQFLISFYEKMQSDKGSIPDRFSAQQFSDYHSELNMSSLELGDSALYFCASSLVHGYTFGSGTRLTVV.